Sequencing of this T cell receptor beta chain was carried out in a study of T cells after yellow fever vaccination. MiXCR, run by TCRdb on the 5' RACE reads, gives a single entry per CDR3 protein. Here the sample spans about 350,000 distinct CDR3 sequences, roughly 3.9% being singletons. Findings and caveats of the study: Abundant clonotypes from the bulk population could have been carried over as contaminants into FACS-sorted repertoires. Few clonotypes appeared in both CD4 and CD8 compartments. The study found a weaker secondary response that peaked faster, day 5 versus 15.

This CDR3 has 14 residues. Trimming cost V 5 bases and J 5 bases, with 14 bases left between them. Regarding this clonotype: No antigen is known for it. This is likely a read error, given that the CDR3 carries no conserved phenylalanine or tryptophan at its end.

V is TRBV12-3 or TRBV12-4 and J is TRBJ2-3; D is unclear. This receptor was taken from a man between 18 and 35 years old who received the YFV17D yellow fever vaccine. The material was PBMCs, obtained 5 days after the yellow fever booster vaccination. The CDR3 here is CASSPTVVIDTQYL. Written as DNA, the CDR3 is TGTGCCAGCAGTCCGACGGTAGTGATAGATACGCAGTATCTT.